This is a list of T cell receptor beta chains from one sample in a study of beta chain features in type 1 diabetes. Method: immunoSEQ multiplex PCR; TCRdb's copy keeps in-frame clones and lacks some. This sample yields about 280,000 clones, of which 15% are seen a single time; roughly 0.015% belongs to the top ten. The source material was naive CD4+ T cells from blood. Receptors originate from a man younger than 35 with type 1 diabetes. CDR3s include the opening cysteine and the closing phenylalanine or tryptophan. D genes are given only for firm matches. Size tells how often a clone was seen (once, few, many) or the class of an expanded clone, and some rows leave it out.

clone size	V gene	D gene	J gene	CDR3 DNA	CDR3 protein
few	TRBV2	.	TRBJ2-3	TGTGCCAGCAGCCCCCGCCCAATGAGTCGGAGCACAGATACGCAGTATTTT	CASSPRPMSRSTDTQYF
few	TRBV9	.	TRBJ1-4	TGTGCCAGCAGCCTCGGTGTACGTACAACTAATGAAAAACTGTTTTTT	CASSLGVRTTNEKLFF
few	TRBV15	.	TRBJ2-5	TGTGCCACCAGCAGAACCCTGGACAGCCAAGAGACCCAGTACTTC	CATSRTLDSQETQYF
.	TRBV5-4	TRBD2	TRBJ2-5	TGTGCCAGCAGCTTGTCGCGGGCTAGCGGGGGCCAAGAGACCCAGTACTTC	CASSLSRASGGQETQYF
.	TRBV5-1	TRBD1	TRBJ1-2	TGCGCCAGCAGCTTCGGGCAGGGGGCGAACTATGGCTACACCTTC	CASSFGQGANYGYTF
.	TRBV10-3	TRBD2	TRBJ2-7	TGTGCCATCCGCCTAGCTAGCGGGACCTACGAGCAGTACTTC	CAIRLASGTYEQYF
few	TRBV4-3	.	TRBJ2-7	TGCGCCAGCAGCCAAGATCAGATCTCCTACGAGCAGTACTTC	CASSQDQISYEQYF
.	TRBV28	TRBD2	TRBJ2-3	TGTGCCAGCAGTTCTCTCGGACTAGCGGGGGACGGGGATACGCAGTATTTT	CASSSLGLAGDGDTQYF
.	TRBV30	.	TRBJ1-1	TGTGCCTGGAGTTCCACATCGAACACTGAAGCTTTCTTT	CAWSSTSNTEAFF
.	TRBV5-4	TRBD1	TRBJ2-7	TGTGCCAGCAGCACTAAACAGGGGGCCCACGAGCAGTACTTC	CASSTKQGAHEQYF
few	TRBV6-5	.	TRBJ1-1	TGTGCCAGCAGCCAAGTCCGCCCATTCGAGGCTTTCTTT	CASSQVRPFEAFF
few	TRBV14	TRBD2	TRBJ2-1	TGTGCCAGCAGCCGAGGACTAGCCTACAATGAGCAGTTCTTC	CASSRGLAYNEQFF
.	TRBV7-9	TRBD1	TRBJ1-5	TGTGCCAGCAGCTTGGGACAGGTACCTCAGCCCCAGCATTTT	CASSLGQVPQPQHF
.	TRBV15	TRBD2	TRBJ2-1	TGTGCCACCAGCAGTGTACACACTAGCGGTTCCTACAATGAGCAGTTCTTC	CATSSVHTSGSYNEQFF
few	TRBV30	.	TRBJ2-1	TGTGCCTGGAGTTCTGGGCTCAATGAGCAGTTCTTC	CAWSSGLNEQFF
.	TRBV10-3	TRBD2	TRBJ2-1	TGTGCCACCTCTGGCGGGGGGCCGAACAATGAGCAGTTCTTC	CATSGGGPNNEQFF
few	TRBV5-6	.	TRBJ2-3	TGTGCCAGCTGCCTAAGAGGGAGCACAGATACGCAGTATTTT	CASCLRGSTDTQYF
few	TRBV6-5	.	TRBJ2-5	TGTGCCAGCAGCAAAGGGACTCCCGGAGGGAAGACCCAGTACTTC	CASSKGTPGGKTQYF
few	TRBV5-6	.	TRBJ2-7	TGTGCCAGCAGCTTGTTGAGCTACGAGCAGTACTTC	CASSLLSYEQYF
few	TRBV5-1	TRBD1	TRBJ2-1	TGCGCCAGCAGCTTGGCCGGAGCGACAGGGTTCGATGAGCAGTTCTTC	CASSLAGATGFDEQFF